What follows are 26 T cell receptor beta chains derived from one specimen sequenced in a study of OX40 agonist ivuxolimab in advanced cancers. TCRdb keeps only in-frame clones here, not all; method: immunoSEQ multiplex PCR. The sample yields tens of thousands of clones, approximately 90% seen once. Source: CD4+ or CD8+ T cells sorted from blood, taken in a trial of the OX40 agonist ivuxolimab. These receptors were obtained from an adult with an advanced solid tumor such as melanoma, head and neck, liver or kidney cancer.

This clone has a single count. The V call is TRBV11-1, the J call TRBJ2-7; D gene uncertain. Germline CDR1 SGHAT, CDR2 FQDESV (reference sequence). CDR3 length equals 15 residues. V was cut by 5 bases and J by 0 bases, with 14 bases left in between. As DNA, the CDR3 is TGTGCCAGCAGCCCACGAAAACTACTCTCCTACGAGCAGTACTTC. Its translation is CASSPRKLLSYEQYF.

In nucleotides, the CDR3 is TGTGCCAGCAGCTTGGGTGGGGCTCGGTCCTATGGCTACACCTTC. This encodes CASSLGGARSYGYTF. J is TRBJ1-2 and V is TRBV5-4; tentative D call: TRBD1 (5 bases). The CDR3 is made up of 15 amino acids. Germline CDR1 is SGHNT and CDR2 is YYREEE (reference sequence). V lost 0 bases and J lost 4, with 13 bases in between.

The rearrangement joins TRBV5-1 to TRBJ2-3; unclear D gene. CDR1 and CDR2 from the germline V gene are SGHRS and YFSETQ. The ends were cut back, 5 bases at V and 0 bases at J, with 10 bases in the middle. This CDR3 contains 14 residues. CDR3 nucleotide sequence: TGCGCCAGCAGTAGTGGGTCAAGCACAGATACGCAGTATTTT. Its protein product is CASSSGSSTDTQYF.

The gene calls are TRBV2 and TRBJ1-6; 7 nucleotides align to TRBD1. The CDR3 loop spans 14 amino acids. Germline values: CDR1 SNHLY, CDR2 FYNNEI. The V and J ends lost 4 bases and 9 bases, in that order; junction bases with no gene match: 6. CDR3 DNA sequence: TGTGCCAGCAGTGGGGACAGAGGGCTTTCACCCCTCCACTTT. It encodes CASSGDRGLSPLHF.

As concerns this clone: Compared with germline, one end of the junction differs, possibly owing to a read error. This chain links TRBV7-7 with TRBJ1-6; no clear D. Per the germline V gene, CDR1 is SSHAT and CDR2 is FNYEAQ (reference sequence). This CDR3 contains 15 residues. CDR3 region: CASSSKWSVASPLHF. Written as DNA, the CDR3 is TGTGCTAGCAGCTCCAAATGGTCGGTAGCTTCACCCCTCCACTTT.

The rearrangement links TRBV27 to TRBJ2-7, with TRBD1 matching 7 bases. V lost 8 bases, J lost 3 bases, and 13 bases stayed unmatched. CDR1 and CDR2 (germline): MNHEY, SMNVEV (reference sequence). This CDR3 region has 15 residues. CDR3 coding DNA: TGTGCCAGCCGACAGGGCCAGTCGAGGGTCTACGAGCAGTACTTC. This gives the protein CASRQGQSRVYEQYF.

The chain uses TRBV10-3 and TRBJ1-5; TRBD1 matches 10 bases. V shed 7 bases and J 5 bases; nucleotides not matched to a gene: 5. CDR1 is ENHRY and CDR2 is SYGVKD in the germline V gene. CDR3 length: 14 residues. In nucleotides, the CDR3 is TGTGCCATCAACGGACAGGGGGTAGATCAGCCCCAGCATTTT. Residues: CAINGQGVDQPQHF.

The CDR3: CAWSYRRSQTNTGELFF. In DNA form, the CDR3 reads TGTGCCTGGAGTTACCGTCGCTCTCAAACGAACACCGGGGAGCTGTTTTTT. The chain carries TRBV30 and TRBJ2-2, with D unclear. The V gene's germline CDR1 is GTSNPN and CDR2 SVGIG (reference sequence). V shed 2 bases and J shed 0 bases, with 16 bases lying between them. The CDR3 length is 17 residues.

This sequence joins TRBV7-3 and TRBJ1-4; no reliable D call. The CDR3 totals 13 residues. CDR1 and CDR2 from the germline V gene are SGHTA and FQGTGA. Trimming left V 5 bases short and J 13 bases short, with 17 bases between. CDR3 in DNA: TGTGCCAGCAGCGAAAAGCTTCGAACGCGACTGTTTTTT. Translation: CASSEKLRTRLFF.

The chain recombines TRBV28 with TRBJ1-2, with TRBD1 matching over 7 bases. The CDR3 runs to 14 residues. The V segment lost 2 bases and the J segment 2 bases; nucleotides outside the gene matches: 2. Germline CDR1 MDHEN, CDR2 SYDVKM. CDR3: CASSLVRGNYGYTF. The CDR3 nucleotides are TGTGCCAGCAGTTTAGTCAGGGGGAACTATGGCTACACCTTC.

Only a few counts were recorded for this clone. The CDR3 coding sequence is TGTGCCAGCAGCTCCGGGGCCTACGAGCAGTACTTC. It yields the protein CASSSGAYEQYF. V usage is TRBV6-5 and J usage is TRBJ2-7; D perhaps matches TRBD2 (5 bases). V was cut by 6 bases and J by 2 bases, with 8 bases left in between. Germline lookup yields CDR1 MNHEY and CDR2 SVGAGI. The CDR3 has 12 amino acids.

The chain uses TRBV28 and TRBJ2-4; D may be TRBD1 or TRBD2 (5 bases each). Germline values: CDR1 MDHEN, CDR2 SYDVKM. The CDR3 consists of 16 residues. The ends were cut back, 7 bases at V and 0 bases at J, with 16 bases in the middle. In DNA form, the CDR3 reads TGTGCCAGCAATCAATGGGGGTCTCTAGCCAAAAACATTCAGTACTTC. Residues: CASNQWGSLAKNIQYF.

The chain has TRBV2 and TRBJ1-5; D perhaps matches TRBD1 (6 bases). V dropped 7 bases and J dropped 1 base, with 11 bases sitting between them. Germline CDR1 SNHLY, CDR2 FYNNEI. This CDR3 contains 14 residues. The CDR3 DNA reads TGTGCCAGCAAGGGGGGGACAAGCAATCAGCCCCAGCATTTT. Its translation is CASKGGTSNQPQHF.

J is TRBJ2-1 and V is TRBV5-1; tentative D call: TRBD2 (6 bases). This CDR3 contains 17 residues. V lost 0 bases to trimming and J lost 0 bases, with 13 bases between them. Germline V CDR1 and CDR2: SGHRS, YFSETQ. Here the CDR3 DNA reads TGCGCCAGCAGCTTGGCCGTGACCGGGAGCTCCTACAATGAGCAGTTCTTC. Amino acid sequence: CASSLAVTGSSYNEQFF.

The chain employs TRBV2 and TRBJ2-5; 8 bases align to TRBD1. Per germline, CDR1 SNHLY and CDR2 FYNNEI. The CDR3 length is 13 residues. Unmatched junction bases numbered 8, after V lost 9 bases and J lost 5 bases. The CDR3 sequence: CASRSGGRETQYF. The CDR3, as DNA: TGTGCCAGTCGATCAGGGGGCCGGGAGACCCAGTACTTC.

In DNA form, the CDR3 reads TGTGCCAGTAGCCTAGCGGGAGGATCTGAAGAGCAGTTCTTC. Its translation: CASSLAGGSEEQFF. The chain joins TRBV6-4 to TRBJ2-1; TRBD2 matches at 11 bases. The CDR3 loop spans 14 amino acids. V shed 9 bases, J shed 10 bases, and the junction held 11 bases outside the gene matches. Germline loops: CDR1 MRHNA, CDR2 SNTAGT.

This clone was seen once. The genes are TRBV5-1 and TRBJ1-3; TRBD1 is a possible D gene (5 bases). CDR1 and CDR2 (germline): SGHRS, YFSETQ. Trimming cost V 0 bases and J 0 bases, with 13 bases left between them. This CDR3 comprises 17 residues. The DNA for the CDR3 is TGCGCCAGCAGCTTGGGTGGGACGGCTAACTCTGGAAACACCATATATTTT. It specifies CASSLGGTANSGNTIYF.

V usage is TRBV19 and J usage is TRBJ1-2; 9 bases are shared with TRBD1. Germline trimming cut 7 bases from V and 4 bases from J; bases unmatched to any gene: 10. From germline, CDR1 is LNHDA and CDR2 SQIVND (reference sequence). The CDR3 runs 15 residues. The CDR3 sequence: CASTPSTGGGYGYTF. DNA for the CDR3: TGTGCCAGTACTCCGTCGACAGGGGGAGGCTATGGCTACACCTTC.

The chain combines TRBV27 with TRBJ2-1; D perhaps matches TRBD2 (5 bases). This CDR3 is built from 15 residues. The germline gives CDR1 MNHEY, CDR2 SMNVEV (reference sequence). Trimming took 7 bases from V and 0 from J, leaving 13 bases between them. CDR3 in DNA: TGTGCCAGCACTCTTTTTGGGAGCTCCTACAATGAGCAGTTCTTC. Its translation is CASTLFGSSYNEQFF.

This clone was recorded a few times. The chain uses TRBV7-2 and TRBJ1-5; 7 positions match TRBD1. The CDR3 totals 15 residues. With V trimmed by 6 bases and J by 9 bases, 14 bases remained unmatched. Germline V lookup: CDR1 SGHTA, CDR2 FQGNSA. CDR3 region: CASSAGTASGWPQHF. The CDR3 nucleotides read TGTGCCAGCAGTGCCGGGACAGCCTCGGGTTGGCCCCAGCATTTT.

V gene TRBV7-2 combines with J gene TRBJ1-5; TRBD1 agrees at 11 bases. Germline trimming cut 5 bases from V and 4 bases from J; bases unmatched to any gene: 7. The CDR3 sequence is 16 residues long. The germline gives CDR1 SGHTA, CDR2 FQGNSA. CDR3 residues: CASSPPGQGANQPQHF. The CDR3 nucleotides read TGTGCCAGCAGCCCACCTGGACAGGGGGCGAATCAGCCCCAGCATTTT.

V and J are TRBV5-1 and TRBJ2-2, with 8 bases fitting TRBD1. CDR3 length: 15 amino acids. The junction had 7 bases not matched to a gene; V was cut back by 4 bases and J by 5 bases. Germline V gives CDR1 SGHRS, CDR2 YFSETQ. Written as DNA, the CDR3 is TGCGCCAGCAGCCGGGACAGGATGGGGACCGGGGAGCTGTTTTTT. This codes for CASSRDRMGTGELFF.

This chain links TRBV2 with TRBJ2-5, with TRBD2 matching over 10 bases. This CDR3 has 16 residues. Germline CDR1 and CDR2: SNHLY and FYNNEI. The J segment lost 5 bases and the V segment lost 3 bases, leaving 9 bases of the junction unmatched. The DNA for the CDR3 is TGTGCCAGCAGTGATGGGCTAGCGGGAGTGCGGGAGACCCAGTACTTC. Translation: CASSDGLAGVRETQYF. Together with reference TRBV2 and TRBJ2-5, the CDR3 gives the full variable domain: EPEVTQTPSHQVTQMGQEVILRCVPISNHLYFYWYRQILGQKVEFLVSFYNNEISEKSEIFDDQFSVERPDGSNFTLKIRSTKLEDSAMYFCASSDGLAGVRETQYFGPGTRLLVL.

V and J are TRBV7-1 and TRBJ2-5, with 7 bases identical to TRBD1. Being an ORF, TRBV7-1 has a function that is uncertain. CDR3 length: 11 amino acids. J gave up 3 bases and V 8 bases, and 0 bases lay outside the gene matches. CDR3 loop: CASGTEETQYF. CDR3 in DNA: TGTGCCAGCGGGACAGAAGAGACCCAGTACTTC.

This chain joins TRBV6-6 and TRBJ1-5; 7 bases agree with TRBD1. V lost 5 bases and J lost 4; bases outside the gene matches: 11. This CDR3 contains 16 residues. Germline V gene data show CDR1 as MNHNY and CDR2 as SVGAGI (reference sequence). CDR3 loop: CASSGGGQPGNQPQHF. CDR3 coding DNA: TGTGCCAGCAGTGGGGGGGGACAGCCCGGGAATCAGCCCCAGCATTTT.

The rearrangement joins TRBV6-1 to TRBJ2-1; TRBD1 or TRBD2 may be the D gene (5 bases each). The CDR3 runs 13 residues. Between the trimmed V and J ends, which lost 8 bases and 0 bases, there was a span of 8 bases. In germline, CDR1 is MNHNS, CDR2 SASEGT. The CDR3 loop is CASVGRSYNEQFF. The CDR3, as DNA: TGTGCCAGCGTGGGACGCTCCTACAATGAGCAGTTCTTC.